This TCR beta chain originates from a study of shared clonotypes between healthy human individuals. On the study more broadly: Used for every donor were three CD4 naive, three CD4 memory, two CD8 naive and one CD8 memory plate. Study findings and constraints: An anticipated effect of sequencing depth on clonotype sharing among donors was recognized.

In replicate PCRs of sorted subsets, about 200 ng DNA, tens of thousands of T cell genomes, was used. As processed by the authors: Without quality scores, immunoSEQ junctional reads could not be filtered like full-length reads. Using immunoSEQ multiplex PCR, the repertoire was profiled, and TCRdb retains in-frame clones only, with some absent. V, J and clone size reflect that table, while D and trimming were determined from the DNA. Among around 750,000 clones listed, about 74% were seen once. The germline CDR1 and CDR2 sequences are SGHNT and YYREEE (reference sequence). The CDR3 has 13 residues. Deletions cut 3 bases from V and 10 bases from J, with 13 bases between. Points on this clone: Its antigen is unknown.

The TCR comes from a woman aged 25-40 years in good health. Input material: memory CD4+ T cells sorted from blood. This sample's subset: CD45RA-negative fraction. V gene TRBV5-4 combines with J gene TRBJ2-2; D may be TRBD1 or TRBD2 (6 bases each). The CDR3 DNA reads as TGTGCCAGCAGCTGGGGGGCCTCCGAGGAGCTGTTTTTT. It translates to CASSWGASEELFF.